Listed here are 20 T cell receptor beta chains from one sample, sequenced in a study of breast tumors, draining lymph nodes, adjacent tissues. From the multiplex PCR reads, TCRdb called clonotypes with MiXCR, one entry per CDR3 protein. Here the sample spans tens of thousands of distinct CDR3 sequences, 64% being singletons. Sequencing was performed on tumor-adjacent breast tissue. These receptors were obtained from a female donor with breast cancer. Some clones in this sample may be carry-over from other donors' samples.

The rearrangement links TRBV7-9 to TRBJ1-3, with D unclear. The germline CDR1 and CDR2 sequences are SEHNR and FQNEAQ (reference sequence). The ends were cut back, 5 bases at V and 2 bases at J, with 7 bases in the middle. The CDR3 length is 13 residues. The CDR3 DNA reads as TGTGCCAGCAGCCCCGACCCTGGAAACACCATATATTTT. As protein: CASSPDPGNTIYF.

The table lists this clonotype with many counts. The chain has TRBV6-2 or TRBV6-3 and TRBJ1-2, with 8 bases matching TRBD1. The V gene end was trimmed by 6 bases and the J gene end by 8 bases; junction bases not matched to a gene: 14. Germline-derived CDR1 and CDR2 are MNHEY and SVGEGT. This CDR3 has 15 amino acids. CDR3 nucleotide sequence: TGTGCCAGCAGCCCCTTCCCAGGGGGCGATAAGGGCTACACCTTC. This sequence encodes CASSPFPGGDKGYTF.

As DNA, the CDR3 is TGCAGTGCTGATCTTCGGGAGTACGAGCAGTACTTC. Amino acids: CSADLREYEQYF. This chain uses TRBV20-1 with TRBJ2-7; weak D call: TRBD2 (6 bases). Germline V gives CDR1 DFQATT, CDR2 SNEGSKA (reference sequence). V was clipped by 5 bases and J by 4 bases, with 12 bases between them. CDR3 length: 12 residues.

This sequence joins TRBV20-1 and TRBJ2-7; weak D call: TRBD1 (6 bases). The V and J ends lost 5 bases and 4 bases respectively, with 24 bases between them. Germline V gives CDR1 DFQATT, CDR2 SNEGSKA (reference sequence). The CDR3 is 16 residues long. CDR3 DNA sequence: TGCAGTGCTTCATATACGACAGGAGCAAGTAGTTACGAGCAGTACTTC. It encodes CSASYTTGASSYEQYF.

CDR3 in amino acids: CASSFWSTGGDFQETQYF. For the CDR3, the DNA is TGTGCCAGCAGCTTTTGGTCTACCGGGGGAGATTTCCAAGAGACCCAGTACTTC. The chain couples TRBV5-6 to TRBJ2-5, with D perhaps matching TRBD2 (6 bases). Trimming took 2 bases from V and 1 from J, leaving 21 bases between them. Germline V gene lookup returns CDR1 SGHDT and CDR2 YYEEEE. The CDR3 runs to 18 residues.

In its sample, this clonotype was seen a few times. This rearrangement joins TRBV20-1 to TRBJ2-5; no definite D call. Looked up from germline, CDR1 is DFQATT and CDR2 is SNEGSKA (reference sequence). The CDR3 sequence is 12 residues long. Deletions cut 6 bases from V and 1 base from J, with 9 bases between. The CDR3, as DNA: TGCAGTGCCACAAAGCTCCAAGAGACCCAGTACTTC. It is translated as CSATKLQETQYF.

V and J are TRBV5-1 and TRBJ2-7; D gene unclear. The V end lost 3 bases, the J end lost 6 bases, and 10 bases lay between the germline ends. The V gene's germline CDR1 is SGHRS and CDR2 YFSETQ. This CDR3 is built from 12 residues. The CDR3 spells CASSSFGAEQYF. In nucleotides, the CDR3 is TGCGCCAGCAGCTCATTCGGCGCCGAGCAGTACTTC.

V gene TRBV20-1 combines with J gene TRBJ2-7; D ambiguous. Looked up from germline, CDR1 is DFQATT and CDR2 is SNEGSKA (reference sequence). Trimming shortened V by 0 bases and J by 2 bases, and 14 bases separated the two germline ends. The CDR3 contains 15 residues. The CDR3 region has the DNA TGCAGTGCTAGAGATTCCGACGGTCTTGCCTACGAGCAGTACTTC. Protein: CSARDSDGLAYEQYF.

This clonotype showed up just once. The chain joins TRBV25-1 to TRBJ1-2; D ambiguous. This CDR3 has 12 amino acids. V lost 5 bases, J lost 7 bases, and 11 bases lay in between. Germline V gives CDR1 MGHDK, CDR2 SYGVNS. The CDR3 region is CASSSVHVGYTF. The CDR3 nucleotides are TGTGCCAGCAGTTCAGTACACGTTGGCTACACCTTC.

This chain joins TRBV5-6 and TRBJ2-1; TRBD2 matches 8 bases. Trimming cost V 3 bases and J 2 bases; bases outside gene matches: 7. Germline lookup yields CDR1 SGHDT and CDR2 YYEEEE. CDR3 length equals 16 residues. In DNA, the CDR3 is TGTGCCAGCAGCTACGGGCCAGCGGGAGCCTACAATGAGCAGTTCTTC. Encoded protein: CASSYGPAGAYNEQFF.

By sample share, this clonotype is medium-sized (0.01 to 0.1%). V and J are TRBV12-3 or TRBV12-4 and TRBJ1-2; 9 nucleotides align to TRBD1. The CDR3 has 14 residues. V shed 2 bases and J 7 bases; nucleotides not matched to a gene: 5. CDR3 sequence (DNA): TGTGCCAGCAGTTTAAGACAGGGGGTTTCTGGCTACACCTTC. Encoded protein: CASSLRQGVSGYTF.

The rearrangement links TRBV20-1 to TRBJ1-2; the match to TRBD1 covers 7 bases. CDR1 and CDR2 (germline): DFQATT, SNEGSKA (reference sequence). Trimming at V came to 6 bases and at J to 5 bases, leaving 6 bases not matched to a gene. The CDR3 runs to 12 residues. CDR3: CSAPDRVYGYTF. The DNA for the CDR3 is TGCAGTGCACCCGACAGGGTATATGGCTACACCTTC.

The J gene is TRBJ2-2, the V gene TRBV7-3; D perhaps matches TRBD1 (6 bases). V lost 0 bases and J 0 bases, leaving 11 bases between the germline ends. Germline CDR1 is SGHTA and CDR2 is FQGTGA. The CDR3 is 17 amino acids. The DNA for the CDR3 is TGTGCCAGCAGCTTAACGGGACATTCAGCGAACACCGGGGAGCTGTTTTTT. Residues: CASSLTGHSANTGELFF.

The sample holds one count of this clonotype. The chain employs TRBV5-1 and TRBJ2-3; TRBD1 aligns across 8 bases. The length of the CDR3 is 15 residues. Germline V gives CDR1 SGHRS, CDR2 YFSETQ. Losses at the gene ends were 3 bases for V and 0 bases for J; bases not matched to a gene: 3. The CDR3 DNA sequence: TGCGCCAGCAGCTCTGGACAGGGTAGCACAGATACGCAGTATTTT. Amino acid sequence: CASSSGQGSTDTQYF.

CDR3 sequence reads: CAWSGQYNSPLHF. In DNA, the CDR3 is TGTGCCTGGAGTGGACAGTATAATTCACCCCTCCACTTT. This chain uses TRBV30 with TRBJ1-6, with a possible D match to TRBD1 (5 bases). The V end was cut by 1 base, the J end by 4 bases, with 5 bases between. Germline V CDR1 and CDR2: GTSNPN, SVGIG (reference sequence). This CDR3 contains 13 residues.

Of note for this clonotype: Germline is not matched at one junction end, which may reflect a read error. The chain combines TRBV2 with TRBJ2-3; D call uncertain. CDR3 length equals 11 residues. Germline assignment: CDR1 SNHLY and CDR2 FYNNEI. The CDR3: CASSGTDAQYF. DNA for the CDR3: TGTGCCAGCAGTGGAACAGATGCGCAGTATTTT.

The CDR3 reads CSARDSGRGSYNEQFF. In DNA form, the CDR3 reads TGCAGTGCTAGAGATAGCGGGAGGGGTTCCTACAATGAGCAGTTCTTC. The gene calls are TRBV20-1 and TRBJ2-1; 11 bases align to TRBD2. Germline-derived CDR1 and CDR2 are DFQATT and SNEGSKA (reference sequence). With 0 bases clipped from V and 1 base from J, the junction kept 2 bases outside the gene matches. CDR3 length: 16 amino acids.

Relative to its sample, this clonotype is medium-sized. The chain couples TRBV6-5 to TRBJ1-6; TRBD1 might be the D (5 bases). V lost 6 bases and J 9 bases, leaving 24 bases between the germline ends. The CDR3 contains 17 residues. Germline loops: CDR1 MNHEY, CDR2 SVGAGI. The CDR3 here is CASRPVSNGGEGSPLHF. In nucleotides, the CDR3 is TGTGCCAGCAGACCCGTGAGTAACGGGGGAGAAGGTTCACCCCTCCACTTT.

The rearrangement uses TRBV6-6 and TRBJ1-3; no clear D gene. V lost 6 bases, J lost 1 base, and 10 bases lay in between. The CDR3 runs 14 residues. Germline loops: CDR1 MNHNY, CDR2 SVGAGI (reference sequence). The DNA for the CDR3 is TGTGCCAGCAGAAAAAGGTCATCTGGAAACACCATATATTTT. The encoded protein is CASRKRSSGNTIYF.

This chain connects TRBV4-2 to TRBJ2-3, with TRBD1 as a possible D gene (6 bases). The CDR3 length is 16 residues. Germline V gene lookup returns CDR1 LGHNA and CDR2 YNFKEQ. Trimming shortened V by 6 bases and J by 8 bases, and 24 bases separated the two germline ends. The CDR3 sequence: CASSMEQGGGIGTQYF. CDR3 sequence (DNA): TGTGCCAGCAGTATGGAACAGGGCGGTGGGATAGGTACGCAGTATTTT.